This passage covers 23 T cell receptor beta chains from one sample sequenced in a study of spatial heterogeneity in lung cancer. Regarding time point: sample taken at primary tumor resection. No cells were sorted before sequencing. The whole RNA sequenced was extracted from tumor, nontumor lung or frozen PBMC. One entry per CDR3 protein, called by TCRdb with MiXCR from the 5' RACE reads. The sample lists some 47,000 distinct CDR3 sequences, around 7% occurring once. The sequencing used PBMCs, collected at surgery. These receptor sequences come from a female donor with early-stage non-small cell lung cancer.

The chain uses TRBV7-2 and TRBJ2-7, with unresolved D. Germline CDR1 reads SGHTA; CDR2 reads FQGNSA. This CDR3 comprises 15 residues. V lost 7 bases, J lost 0 bases, and 16 bases lay in between. CDR3 nucleotide sequence: TGTGCCAGCATCAAACAACCCGGGCCCTCCTACGAGCAGTACTTC. Translating gives CASIKQPGPSYEQYF.

In its sample, this clonotype was seen many times. The chain uses TRBV5-6 and TRBJ2-5, with D tentatively TRBD1 (6 bases). Germline-derived CDR1 and CDR2 are SGHDT and YYEEEE. V was shortened by 3 bases and J by 2 bases, with 11 bases between the two germline ends. The CDR3 runs to 14 residues. The CDR3 here is CASSWGQGQETQYF. DNA of the CDR3: TGTGCCAGCAGCTGGGGGCAGGGGCAAGAGACCCAGTACTTC.

This clonotype was observed a few times. The chain joins TRBV6-2 or TRBV6-3 to TRBJ1-3; D unclear. V shed 3 bases and J shed 8 bases, with 17 bases lying between them. Per germline, CDR1 MNHEY and CDR2 SVGEGT. The CDR3 has 15 residues. CDR3 sequence (DNA): TGTGCCAGCAGTTATGGCCTGAGGAGGTCCGACACCATATATTTT. As protein: CASSYGLRRSDTIYF.

This clonotype was found a few times. V usage is TRBV11-1 and J usage is TRBJ2-3; a weak D match, TRBD2 (5 bases). The CDR3 spans 14 residues. The germline V gene has CDR1 SGHAT and CDR2 FQDESV (reference sequence). V was trimmed by 8 bases and J by 3 bases, leaving 15 bases between them. CDR3 region: CASGGRRWTDTQYF. The CDR3 DNA sequence: TGTGCCAGCGGTGGGAGAAGGTGGACAGATACGCAGTATTTT. The variable domain in full, completed from reference TRBV11-1 and TRBJ2-3, reads EAEVAQSPRYKITEKSQAVAFWCDPISGHATLYWYRQILGQGPELLVQFQDESVVDDSQLPKDRFSAERLKGVDSTLKIQPAELGDSAMYLCASGGRRWTDTQYFGPGTRLTVL.

The chain joins TRBV28 to TRBJ1-4; the D gene is possibly TRBD1 (5 bases). Trimming took 0 bases from V and 3 from J, leaving 11 bases between them. Germline lookup yields CDR1 MDHEN and CDR2 SYDVKM. The CDR3 loop spans 16 amino acids. As DNA, the CDR3 is TGTGCCAGCAGTTTATGGAGCGGGGCCCCTAATGAAAAACTGTTTTTT. This encodes CASSLWSGAPNEKLFF.

This clonotype was seen repeatedly, ten times or more. This chain joins TRBV18 and TRBJ2-5; D remains unclear. Trimming took off 3 bases at V and 5 bases at J, with 4 bases between the two ends. Germline V lookup: CDR1 KGHSH, CDR2 LQKENI. This CDR3 comprises 11 residues. Written as DNA, the CDR3 is TGTGCCAGCTCACCGTCGGAGACCCAGTACTTC. This codes for CASSPSETQYF.

This clonotype has a count of ten or more. This chain connects TRBV7-2 to TRBJ2-3; D might be TRBD1 (6 bases). V was clipped by 3 bases and J by 3 bases, with 13 bases between them. The CDR3 runs 15 residues. The V gene's germline CDR1 is SGHTA and CDR2 FQGNSA. This CDR3 is CASSLSGTKTDTQYF. The CDR3 nucleotides read TGTGCCAGCAGCTTGTCCGGGACAAAAACAGATACGCAGTATTTT.

This clonotype was seen repeatedly, ten times or more. The chain links TRBV4-3 to TRBJ1-6; tentatively, D is TRBD1 (5 bases). V was pared by 0 bases and J by 9 bases, with 18 bases between. CDR1 is LGHNA and CDR2 is YSLEER in the germline V gene. This CDR3 has 17 residues. As DNA, the CDR3 is TGCGCCAGCAGCCAAGACCTGGCTGCAGCTAGGGGTTCACCCCTCCACTTT. This gives the protein CASSQDLAAARGSPLHF.

The chain couples TRBV20-1 to TRBJ2-7; no reliable D call. V gave up 6 bases and J gave up 3 bases, with 6 bases separating them. The CDR3 extends over 10 amino acids. The germline V gene encodes CDR1 DFQATT and CDR2 SNEGSKA (reference sequence). CDR3 coding DNA: TGCAGTGCAACTAACTACGAGCAGTACTTC. Its protein product is CSATNYEQYF.

There are many counts of this clonotype. This chain links TRBV29-1 with TRBJ2-5; 7 bases agree with TRBD1. Unmatched junction bases numbered 13, after V lost 2 bases and J lost 7 bases. Germline CDR1 SQVTM, CDR2 ANQGSEA. The CDR3 totals 15 residues. The CDR3 DNA follows: TGCAGCGTTGAAAGGGGACAGTCCCCTTTGGGGACCCAGTACTTC. It is translated as CSVERGQSPLGTQYF.

About this clonotype itself: A much larger clone lies one base from this, so it may be a read error. V usage is TRBV12-3 or TRBV12-4 and J usage is TRBJ2-2; D uncertain. The CDR3 extends over 16 amino acids. The CDR3 region has the DNA TGTACCAGCAGCCAAGACCCAGCTTCGGACACCGGGGAGCTGTTTTTT. This sequence encodes CTSSQDPASDTGELFF.

In its sample, this clonotype was seen many times. The CDR3 coding sequence is TGTGCCTGGAGTGAGGTTGGCCGGAACACTGAAGCTTTCTTT. This encodes CAWSEVGRNTEAFF. The V gene is TRBV30, the J gene TRBJ1-1; D gene unclear. Trimming cost V 1 base and J 1 base, with 10 bases left between them. The germline V gene has CDR1 GTSNPN and CDR2 SVGIG (reference sequence). The CDR3 runs to 14 residues.

This clonotype was detected many times. The V and J genes are TRBV20-1 and TRBJ2-4; no firm D call. CDR3 size: 15 residues. V shed 1 base and J shed 0 bases, with 10 bases lying between them. Germline CDR1 reads DFQATT; CDR2 reads SNEGSKA (reference sequence). CDR3 sequence (DNA): TGCAGTGCTAGAGGGGCCCTATTAGCCAAAAACATTCAGTACTTC. Translated: CSARGALLAKNIQYF.

On this clonotype itself: One end of the junction is discordant with germline, which a read error may explain. The V call is TRBV18, the J call TRBJ2-7, with D perhaps TRBD1 or TRBD2 (5 bases each). Germline V gene data show CDR1 as KGHSH and CDR2 as LQKENI. The length of the CDR3 is 12 residues. The CDR3 nucleotides read TGTGCCAGCTCACTAAGTAGGGACGGGCAGAACTTC. As protein: CASSLSRDGQNF.

This clonotype was counted ten times or more. V and J are TRBV7-8 and TRBJ1-1; the D is unclear. Germline CDR1 is SGHVS and CDR2 is FQNEAQ. CDR3 size: 14 residues. The V end lost 5 bases, the J end lost 1 base, and 11 bases lay between the germline ends. The CDR3 DNA reads TGTGCCAGCAGCGCACTTACCCGGAACACTGAAGCTTTCTTT. Translation: CASSALTRNTEAFF.

At least ten counts were recorded for this clonotype. This chain connects TRBV20-1 to TRBJ2-5; 7 bases are a match to TRBD1. The CDR3 has 13 residues. V shed 6 bases and J 1 base; nucleotides not matched to a gene: 5. The germline gives CDR1 DFQATT, CDR2 SNEGSKA (reference sequence). The CDR3 here is CSAMGQRQETQYF. CDR3 DNA sequence: TGCAGTGCCATGGGACAGCGCCAAGAGACCCAGTACTTC.

Details on this clonotype: At one end, the junction sequence differs from germline, possibly due to a read error. The J gene is TRBJ2-5, the V gene TRBV12-3 or TRBV12-4; TRBD2 aligns across 10 bases. The CDR3 contains 14 residues. This CDR3 reads CASSLAGGLETQHF. The CDR3 DNA reads as TGTGCCAGCAGCTTAGCGGGGGGCCTAGAGACCCAGCACTTC.

This clonotype was recorded at least ten times. The V call is TRBV2, the J call TRBJ2-1; 7 bases are a match to TRBD2. The CDR3 extends over 14 amino acids. Germline V gene data show CDR1 as SNHLY and CDR2 as FYNNEI. The V and J ends lost 7 bases and 4 bases, in that order; junction bases with no gene match: 7. CDR3 sequence reads: CASNAGDLYNEQFF. DNA for the CDR3: TGTGCCAGCAATGCGGGGGACTTATACAATGAGCAGTTCTTC.

This clonotype was detected many times. This sequence joins TRBV5-1 and TRBJ1-2; D call uncertain. Germline V gives CDR1 SGHRS, CDR2 YFSETQ. This CDR3 contains 15 residues. Trimming took off 4 bases at V and 0 bases at J, with 13 bases between the two ends. The CDR3 here is CASSLSVGSNYGYTF. CDR3 DNA sequence: TGCGCCAGCAGCCTATCCGTGGGATCTAACTATGGCTACACCTTC. The variable domain in full, with the rest retrieved from reference TRBV5-1 and TRBJ1-2, is KAGVTQTPRYLIKTRGQQVTLSCSPISGHRSVSWYQQTPGQGLQFLFEYFSETQRNKGNFPGRFSGRQFSNSRSEMNVSTLELGDSALYLCASSLSVGSNYGYTFGSGTRLTVV.

This clonotype was counted a few times. The gene calls are TRBV5-1 and TRBJ1-4; D perhaps matches TRBD1 (6 bases). CDR1 is SGHRS and CDR2 is YFSETQ in the germline V gene. This CDR3 has 15 amino acids. Trimming shortened V by 3 bases and J by 0 bases, and 9 bases separated the two germline ends. DNA of the CDR3: TGCGCCAGCAGCTGGGGGCCATCAACTAATGAAAAACTGTTTTTT. This sequence encodes CASSWGPSTNEKLFF.

Ten or more counts support this clonotype. This rearrangement joins TRBV2 to TRBJ2-1, with TRBD2 matching 9 bases. The germline V gene has CDR1 SNHLY and CDR2 FYNNEI. The trim removed 0 bases at V and 4 bases at J, leaving 4 bases unmatched. The CDR3 consists of 16 residues. Here the CDR3 DNA reads TGTGCCAGCAGTGAAGCGAGGCTAGCGGGGTACAATGAGCAGTTCTTC. Translating it yields CASSEARLAGYNEQFF.

This clonotype was found many times. The chain uses TRBV29-1 and TRBJ1-1; 8 bases agree with TRBD1. Per the germline V gene, CDR1 is SQVTM and CDR2 is ANQGSEA. V shed 7 bases, J shed 0 bases, and the junction held 4 bases outside the gene matches. The CDR3 is made up of 13 amino acids. The DNA of the CDR3 is TGCAGCGCCAGGGACAGGATGAACACTGAAGCTTTCTTT. Its translation is CSARDRMNTEAFF.

This clonotype was counted ten times or more. The chain has TRBV15 and TRBJ2-5; D is unclear. The CDR3 covers 12 residues. Deletions cut 5 bases from V and 4 bases from J, with 8 bases between. The germline CDR1 and CDR2 sequences are LNHNV and YYDKDF (reference sequence). The CDR3, as DNA: TGTGCCACCAGCGTCTCCGGAGAGACCCAGTACTTC. Translation gives CATSVSGETQYF.